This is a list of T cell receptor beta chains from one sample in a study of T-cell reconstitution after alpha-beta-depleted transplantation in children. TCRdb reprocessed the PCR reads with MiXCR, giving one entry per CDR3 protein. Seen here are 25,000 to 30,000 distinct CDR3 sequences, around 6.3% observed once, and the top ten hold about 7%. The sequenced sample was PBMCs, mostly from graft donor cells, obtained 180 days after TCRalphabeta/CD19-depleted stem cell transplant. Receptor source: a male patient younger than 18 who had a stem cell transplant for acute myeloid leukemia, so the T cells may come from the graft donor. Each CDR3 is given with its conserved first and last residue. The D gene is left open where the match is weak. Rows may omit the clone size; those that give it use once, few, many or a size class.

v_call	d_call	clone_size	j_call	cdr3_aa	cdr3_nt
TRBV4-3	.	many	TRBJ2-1	CASSQDRSEQFF	TGCGCCAGCAGCCAAGATAGAAGTGAGCAGTTCTTC
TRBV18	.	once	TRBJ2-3	CASSPTTGDRDTQYF	TGTGCCAGCTCACCTACGACAGGTGACCGGGATACGCAGTATTTT
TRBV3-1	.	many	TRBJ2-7	CASSQEDRPSYEQYF	TGTGCCAGCAGCCAAGAGGACAGACCCTCCTACGAGCAGTACTTC
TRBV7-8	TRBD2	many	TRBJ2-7	CASSLDGGRGSEQYF	TGTGCCAGCAGCTTAGATGGCGGGAGGGGAAGCGAGCAGTACTTC
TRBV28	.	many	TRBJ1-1	CASSFTSDRYMNTEAFF	TGTGCCAGCAGTTTCACTTCGGACAGATACATGAACACTGAAGCTTTCTTT
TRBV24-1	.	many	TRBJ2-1	CATSDLTRASTNEQFF	TGTGCCACCAGTGATTTGACCAGGGCCAGTACAAATGAGCAGTTCTTC
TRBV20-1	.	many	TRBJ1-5	CSARGTDNQPQHF	TGCAGTGCTAGGGGGACGGATAATCAGCCCCAGCATTTT
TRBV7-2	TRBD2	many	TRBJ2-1	CASSQSPSGRYNEQFF	TGTGCCAGCAGCCAAAGCCCTAGCGGGCGCTACAATGAGCAGTTCTTC
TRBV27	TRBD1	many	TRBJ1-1	CASSYRGMNTEAFF	TGTGCCAGCAGCTACAGGGGAATGAACACTGAAGCTTTCTTT
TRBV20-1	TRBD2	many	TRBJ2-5	CSASLGGTSGSETQYF	TGCAGTGCTAGTCTAGGGGGGACTAGCGGGTCAGAGACCCAGTACTTC
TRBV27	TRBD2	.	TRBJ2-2	CASSTRTGTSATGELFF	TGTGCCAGCAGCACGCGAACCGGGACTAGCGCGACCGGGGAGCTGTTTTTT
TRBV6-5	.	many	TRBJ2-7	CASSYGSGPGEQYF	TGTGCCAGCAGTTACGGATCGGGACCGGGGGAGCAGTACTTC
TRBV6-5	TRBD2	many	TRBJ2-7	CASSSPPLAGGYEQYF	TGTGCCAGCAGTTCCCCACCTTTAGCGGGAGGGTACGAGCAGTACTTC
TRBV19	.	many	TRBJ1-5	CASSIRGYSNQPQHF	TGTGCCAGTAGTATCCGTGGGTATAGCAATCAGCCCCAGCATTTT
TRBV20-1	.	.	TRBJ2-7	CSARFLGGSYEQYF	TGCAGTGCTAGATTCTTAGGAGGGTCCTACGAGCAGTACTTC
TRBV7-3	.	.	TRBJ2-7	CACSLKGAGEQYF	TGTGCCTGCAGCTTAAAAGGGGCGGGCGAGCAGTACTTC
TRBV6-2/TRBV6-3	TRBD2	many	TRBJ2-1	CASSYASGRSYEQFF	TGTGCCAGCAGTTACGCTAGCGGGAGATCTTATGAGCAGTTCTTC
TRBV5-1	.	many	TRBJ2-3	CASSLAAGIWGRDTQYF	TGCGCCAGCAGCTTGGCGGCGGGGATTTGGGGCCGCGATACGCAGTATTTT
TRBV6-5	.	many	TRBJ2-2	CASSYSRTLNTGELFF	TGTGCCAGCAGTTACTCCCGGACCCTTAACACCGGGGAGCTGTTTTTT
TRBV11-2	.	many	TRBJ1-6	CASSLDWSPLHF	TGTGCCAGCAGCTTAGATTGGTCACCCCTCCACTTT
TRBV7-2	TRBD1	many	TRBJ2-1	CASSLADRGENEQFF	TGTGCCAGCAGCTTAGCAGACAGGGGTGAGAATGAGCAGTTCTTC
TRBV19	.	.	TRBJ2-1	CASNLRDLASYNEQFF	TGTGCCAGTAATCTGAGGGATCTAGCATCCTACAATGAGCAGTTCTTC
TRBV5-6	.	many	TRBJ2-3	CASTYTGDTQYF	TGTGCCAGCACCTATACCGGGGATACGCAGTATTTT
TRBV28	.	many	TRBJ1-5	CASSLLGLGGTRTSQPQHF	TGTGCCAGCAGTTTATTGGGTTTGGGGGGGACCAGAACAAGCCAGCCCCAGCATTTT
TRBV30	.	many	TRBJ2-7	CAWSVRGGPGSYEQYF	TGTGCCTGGAGTGTACGAGGCGGGCCTGGGTCCTACGAGCAGTACTTC